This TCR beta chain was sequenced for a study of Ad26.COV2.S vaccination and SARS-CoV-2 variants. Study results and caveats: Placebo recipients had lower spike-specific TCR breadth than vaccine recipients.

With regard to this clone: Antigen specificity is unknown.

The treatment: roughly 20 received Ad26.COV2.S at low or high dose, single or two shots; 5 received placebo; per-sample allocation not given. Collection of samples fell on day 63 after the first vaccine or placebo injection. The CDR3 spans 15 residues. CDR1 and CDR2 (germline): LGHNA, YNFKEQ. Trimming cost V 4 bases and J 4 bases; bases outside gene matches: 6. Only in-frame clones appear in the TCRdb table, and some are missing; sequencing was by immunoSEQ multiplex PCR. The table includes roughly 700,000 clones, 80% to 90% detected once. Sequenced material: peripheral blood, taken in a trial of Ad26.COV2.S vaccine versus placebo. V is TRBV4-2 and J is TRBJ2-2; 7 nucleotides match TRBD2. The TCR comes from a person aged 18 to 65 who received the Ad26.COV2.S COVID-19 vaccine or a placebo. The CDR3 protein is CASSREGISTGELFF. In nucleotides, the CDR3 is TGTGCCAGCAGCCGGGAGGGAATAAGCACCGGGGAGCTGTTTTTT.